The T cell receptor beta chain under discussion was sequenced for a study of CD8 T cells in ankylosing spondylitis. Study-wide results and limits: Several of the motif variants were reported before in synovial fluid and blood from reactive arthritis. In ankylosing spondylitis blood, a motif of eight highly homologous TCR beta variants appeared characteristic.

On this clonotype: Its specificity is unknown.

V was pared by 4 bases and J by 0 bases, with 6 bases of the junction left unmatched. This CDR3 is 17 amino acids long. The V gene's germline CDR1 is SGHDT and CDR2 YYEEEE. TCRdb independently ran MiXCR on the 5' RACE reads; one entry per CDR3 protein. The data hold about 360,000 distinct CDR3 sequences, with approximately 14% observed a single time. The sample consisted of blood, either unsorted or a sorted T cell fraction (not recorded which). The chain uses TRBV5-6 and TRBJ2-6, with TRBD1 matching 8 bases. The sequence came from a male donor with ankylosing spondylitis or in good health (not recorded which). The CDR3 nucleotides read TGTGCCAGCAGCGCCGGGACAGGATTCTCTGGGGCCAACGTCCTGACTTTC. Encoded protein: CASSAGTGFSGANVLTF.